This T cell receptor (beta chain) was identified in a study of naive and memory T cell subsets. Germline V lookup: CDR1 DFQATT, CDR2 SNEGSKA (reference sequence). The CDR3 totals 17 residues. V was trimmed by 0 bases and J by 7 bases, leaving 22 bases between them. Amplification of ligated cDNA took four PCR rounds with SP2 and nested alpha and beta constant primers. Alpha and beta constant region primers primed reverse transcription for blood and skin samples. A single record per CDR3 protein comes from TCRdb applying MiXCR to the UMI-ligation and nested PCR reads. The repertoire has tens of thousands of distinct CDR3 sequences, roughly 6% of them found once; the top ten carry 6.2%. The sample's treatment: skin biopsy from PPD injection site in Mantoux-positive individual. TCR cDNA received a 3' ligated oligonucleotide that carried a UMI. Biopsied sites were PPD injections in people with a positive Mantoux test.

This clonotype was detected only a few times. Sequenced material: skin, taken from a tuberculin skin test site. The origin of this receptor is an adult in good health. The chain links TRBV20-1 to TRBJ2-1; the D gene is possibly TRBD1 (7 bases). The CDR3 DNA sequence: TGCAGTGCTAGAGATACTTTTAAGGAGGGGGCTTGGAATGAGCAGTTCTTC. Protein: CSARDTFKEGAWNEQFF.